This TCR beta chain was documented in a study of blood T cell repertoires in COVID-19. This clone appeared a few times. Authors' methods: Reference gene primer amplification yielded estimated nucleated cell counts. Clones were sequenced by immunoSEQ multiplex PCR, and TCRdb holds only the in-frame ones, with some missing. V, J and clone size are those of that table, while D and trimming were read from the DNA. The table has some 250,000 clones, 65% to 90% seen once; the top ten hold roughly a sixth. Cohort 3 donors counted as recovered after two negative PCRs, clearance, or resolved symptoms. Germline assignment: CDR1 SGHKS and CDR2 YYEKEE (reference sequence). V was cut by 0 bases and J by 0 bases, with 9 bases left in between. This CDR3 is built from 15 residues.

This TCR came from a man younger than 35 who had recovered from COVID-19. This chain uses TRBV5-5 with TRBJ1-2, with D tentatively TRBD1 (6 bases). Material for sequencing was PBMCs or T cells enriched from blood (not recorded which). In nucleotides, the CDR3 is TGTGCCAGCAGCTTGGCAGGGGTGACTAACTATGGCTACACCTTC. Encoded protein: CASSLAGVTNYGYTF.